A single sample gave rise to the 6 T cell receptor beta chains below, sequenced in a study of tumor-infiltrating lymphocytes in primary liver carcinoma. Germline DNA was extracted alongside blood RNA, which was obtained from unsorted whole blood. A constant-region primer served to make TCR beta cDNA from about 530 ng total RNA. Nested multiplex PCR, run for three rounds with slightly modified ARM-PCR, yielded TCR beta libraries. For roughly 10 cycles apiece, the opening two PCR rounds ran with TRBV1-TRBV30 forward primers and a C-beta reverse primer. TCRdb analysed the multiplex PCR reads with MiXCR anew, one entry per CDR3 protein. The table lists about 200,000 distinct CDR3 sequences, 65% of them singletons. The sequenced material came from peripheral blood. The receptors originated from a woman aged 60 to 75 with primary liver carcinoma and hepatitis B virus infection.

This clonotype was found a few times. This chain connects TRBV28 to TRBJ2-1; 12 nucleotides line up with TRBD2. Germline assignment: CDR1 MDHEN and CDR2 SYDVKM. The trim removed 6 bases at V and 4 bases at J, leaving 13 bases unmatched. The CDR3 has 18 amino acids. CDR3 residues: CASSSPTVTSGRYNEQFF. The CDR3 DNA reads TGTGCCAGCAGCTCTCCTACCGTGACTAGCGGGAGATACAATGAGCAGTTCTTC.

Details on this clonotype: Given the absence of the conserved phenylalanine or tryptophan at the CDR3 end, a read error is likely. The chain uses TRBV7-9 and TRBJ1-2; TRBD1 aligns across 8 bases. The V gene end was trimmed by 5 bases and the J gene end by 7 bases; junction bases not matched to a gene: 6. CDR1 is SEHNR and CDR2 is FQNEAQ in the germline V gene (reference sequence). The CDR3 has 13 amino acids. The CDR3 loop reads CASSLDRVFGYTS. The CDR3 region has the DNA TGTGCCAGCAGCCTGGACAGGGTATTTGGCTACACCTCC.

Remarks on this clonotype: Being one base from a much bigger clone, this may be a read error. The chain is built from TRBV6-1 and TRBJ2-3; 7 bases match TRBD2. V dropped 6 bases and J dropped 1; count of bases not matched to a gene: 7. CDR3 length: 15 residues. Germline CDR1 and CDR2: MNHNS and SASEGT. CDR3 sequence reads: CASSTPGLCTDTQYF. The CDR3 DNA is TGTGCCAGCAGCACTCCGGGACTATGCACAGATACGCAGTATTTT.

This sequence joins TRBV6-5 and TRBJ1-2, with no clear D. Germline V lookup: CDR1 MNHEY, CDR2 SVGAGI. The V and J ends lost 10 bases and 8 bases respectively, with 26 bases between them. The CDR3 length is 15 residues. The CDR3 DNA sequence: TGTGCCAACGGCCAAGTAACTTGGGCAGCAGGAGGCTACACCTTC. It translates to CANGQVTWAAGGYTF.

The chain links TRBV7-8 to TRBJ2-7; D perhaps matches TRBD2 (5 bases). CDR3 size: 14 residues. Per the germline V gene, CDR1 is SGHVS and CDR2 is FQNEAQ. CDR3 protein: CSSSLVGSSYEQYF. CDR3 sequence (DNA): TGTAGCAGCAGCTTAGTTGGGAGCTCCTACGAGCAGTACTTC.

The chain carries TRBV18 and TRBJ1-2; perhaps TRBD1 as D (5 bases). The CDR3 has 13 residues. Germline loops: CDR1 KGHSH, CDR2 LQKENI. The germline V and J ends were trimmed by 3 bases and 8 bases, with 13 bases remaining between them. For the CDR3, the DNA is TGTGCCAGCTCACCCGGGGCGACGGGAGGCTACACCTTC. Protein sequence: CASSPGATGGYTF.